These T cell receptor beta chains were read from a single sample in a study of blood T cell repertoires in COVID-19. Only in-frame clones appear in the TCRdb table, and some are missing; sequencing was by immunoSEQ multiplex PCR. The profile shows some 160,000 clones, around 87% of them singletons. Material for sequencing was peripheral blood. Receptors were obtained from a woman aged 65 to 85 with COVID-19, enrolled during active disease. Both conserved end residues are part of each CDR3. The D gene is left open where the match is weak. Size tells how often a clone was seen (once, few, many) or the class of an expanded clone, and some rows leave it out.

v_gene: TRBV30; d_gene: NA; j_gene: TRBJ2-1; abundance: NA; CDR3aa: CAWSVQGHEQFF; CDR3nt: TGTGCCTGGAGTGTACAGGGTCACGAGCAGTTCTTC
v_gene: TRBV12-1; d_gene: NA; j_gene: TRBJ2-6; abundance: NA; CDR3aa: CASSRINPGGTGANVLTF; CDR3nt: TGTGCCAGCAGCCGCATCAACCCCGGAGGGACTGGGGCCAACGTCCTGACTTTC
v_gene: TRBV15; d_gene: TRBD1; j_gene: TRBJ1-5; abundance: NA; CDR3aa: CATSRRQGREPQHF; CDR3nt: TGTGCCACCAGCAGAAGACAGGGCCGTGAGCCCCAGCATTTT
v_gene: TRBV7-3; d_gene: TRBD2; j_gene: TRBJ2-1; abundance: NA; CDR3aa: CASSALAGGLNEQFF; CDR3nt: TGTGCCAGCAGCGCTCTAGCGGGGGGGCTGAATGAGCAGTTCTTC
v_gene: TRBV6-5; d_gene: TRBD1; j_gene: TRBJ2-5; abundance: NA; CDR3aa: CASSYSGQVQVTQYF; CDR3nt: TGTGCCAGCAGTTACTCGGGACAGGTACAAGTGACCCAGTACTTC
v_gene: TRBV9; d_gene: TRBD1; j_gene: TRBJ1-6; abundance: NA; CDR3aa: CASSRDRGENSPLHF; CDR3nt: TGTGCCAGCAGCCGGGACAGGGGGGAAAATTCACCCCTCCACTTT
v_gene: TRBV19; d_gene: NA; j_gene: TRBJ2-2; abundance: NA; CDR3aa: CASSYLGTQNTGELFF; CDR3nt: TGTGCCAGTAGTTATCTCGGGACTCAGAACACCGGGGAGCTGTTTTTT
v_gene: TRBV7-8; d_gene: NA; j_gene: TRBJ2-1; abundance: NA; CDR3aa: CASSYPGRTGLNEQFF; CDR3nt: TGTGCCAGCAGCTATCCTGGGAGGACAGGTCTGAATGAGCAGTTCTTC
v_gene: TRBV5-1; d_gene: NA; j_gene: TRBJ1-5; abundance: NA; CDR3aa: CASSLGGDSNQPQHF; CDR3nt: TGCGCCAGCAGCTTGGGCGGGGATAGCAATCAGCCCCAGCATTTT
v_gene: TRBV3-1/TRBV3-2; d_gene: TRBD1; j_gene: TRBJ1-4; abundance: NA; CDR3aa: CASSPPRTGKSEKLFF; CDR3nt: TGTGCCAGCAGCCCACCGCGGACAGGGAAGAGTGAAAAACTGTTTTTT
v_gene: TRBV5-1; d_gene: TRBD1; j_gene: TRBJ2-5; abundance: NA; CDR3aa: CASSAAGGSGETQYF; CDR3nt: TGCGCCAGCAGCGCCGCAGGGGGAAGTGGAGAGACCCAGTACTTC
v_gene: TRBV9; d_gene: NA; j_gene: TRBJ1-2; abundance: NA; CDR3aa: CASSPSSRARNYGYTF; CDR3nt: TGTGCCAGCAGCCCATCCTCCAGGGCCAGGAACTATGGCTACACCTTC
v_gene: TRBV25-1; d_gene: TRBD2; j_gene: TRBJ2-1; abundance: NA; CDR3aa: CASKTSGGANEQFF; CDR3nt: TGTGCCAGCAAGACTAGCGGGGGGGCCAATGAGCAGTTCTTC
v_gene: TRBV9; d_gene: TRBD1; j_gene: TRBJ2-5; abundance: NA; CDR3aa: CASSVGGQGASWWGETQYF; CDR3nt: TGTGCCAGCAGCGTAGGGGGACAGGGGGCCAGCTGGTGGGGTGAGACCCAGTACTTC
v_gene: TRBV14; d_gene: TRBD1; j_gene: TRBJ1-1; abundance: few; CDR3aa: CASSQPIGQGEAAFF; CDR3nt: TGTGCCAGCAGCCAACCGATCGGACAGGGGGAGGCCGCTTTCTTT
v_gene: TRBV18; d_gene: TRBD1; j_gene: TRBJ1-1; abundance: NA; CDR3aa: CASSQSGGRTEAFF; CDR3nt: TGTGCCAGCTCACAATCAGGGGGCCGGACTGAAGCTTTCTTT
v_gene: TRBV11-2; d_gene: TRBD1; j_gene: TRBJ1-6; abundance: NA; CDR3aa: CASSVKTGGVSPLHF; CDR3nt: TGTGCCAGCAGCGTAAAGACAGGGGGCGTGTCACCCCTCCACTTT
v_gene: TRBV3-1/TRBV3-2; d_gene: TRBD2; j_gene: TRBJ2-1; abundance: NA; CDR3aa: CASSQGLAGGDPFF; CDR3nt: TGTGCCAGCAGCCAGGGACTAGCGGGGGGAGATCCGTTCTTC
v_gene: TRBV24-1; d_gene: TRBD1; j_gene: TRBJ2-3; abundance: NA; CDR3aa: CATSDSQGAGDTQYF; CDR3nt: TGTGCCACCAGTGATTCACAGGGGGCCGGAGATACGCAGTATTTT
v_gene: TRBV24-1; d_gene: TRBD2; j_gene: TRBJ2-2; abundance: NA; CDR3aa: CATSRGGANTGELFF; CDR3nt: TGTGCCACCAGTCGGGGGGGTGCGAACACCGGGGAGCTGTTTTTT
v_gene: TRBV5-4; d_gene: TRBD2; j_gene: TRBJ2-2; abundance: NA; CDR3aa: CASSLGMASGGAITGELFF; CDR3nt: TGTGCCAGCAGCTTGGGGATGGCTAGCGGGGGGGCCATAACCGGGGAGCTGTTTTTT
v_gene: TRBV29-1; d_gene: TRBD2; j_gene: TRBJ2-3; abundance: NA; CDR3aa: CSVEGGLAHTDTQYF; CDR3nt: TGCAGCGTTGAAGGGGGACTAGCGCACACAGATACGCAGTATTTT
v_gene: TRBV4-2; d_gene: TRBD1; j_gene: TRBJ1-2; abundance: NA; CDR3aa: CASSQRDRGTYGYTF; CDR3nt: TGTGCCAGCAGCCAACGGGACAGGGGGACCTATGGCTACACCTTC
v_gene: TRBV11-2; d_gene: TRBD2; j_gene: TRBJ2-2; abundance: NA; CDR3aa: CASSLGGGTGELFF; CDR3nt: TGTGCCAGCAGCTTAGGGGGGGGCACCGGGGAGCTGTTTTTT
v_gene: TRBV7-2; d_gene: TRBD2; j_gene: TRBJ2-3; abundance: few; CDR3aa: CASIRGDPGDTQYF; CDR3nt: TGTGCCAGCATCCGGGGGGACCCCGGGGATACGCAGTATTTT
v_gene: TRBV19; d_gene: NA; j_gene: TRBJ2-3; abundance: NA; CDR3aa: CASSMSGGGTDTQYF; CDR3nt: TGTGCCAGTAGTATGTCGGGGGGCGGGACAGATACGCAGTATTTT
v_gene: TRBV6-5; d_gene: NA; j_gene: TRBJ2-7; abundance: NA; CDR3aa: CASTRGGGQWDEQYF; CDR3nt: TGTGCCAGCACAAGAGGAGGGGGCCAATGGGACGAGCAGTACTTC
v_gene: TRBV18; d_gene: NA; j_gene: TRBJ1-1; abundance: few; CDR3aa: CASSPGAEPEAFF; CDR3nt: TGTGCCAGCTCACCGGGGGCTGAACCTGAAGCTTTCTTT
v_gene: TRBV2; d_gene: TRBD1; j_gene: TRBJ1-4; abundance: NA; CDR3aa: CASSERPDRVNEKLFF; CDR3nt: TGTGCCAGCAGTGAGCGTCCGGACAGGGTGAATGAAAAACTGTTTTTT
v_gene: TRBV7-8; d_gene: NA; j_gene: TRBJ1-1; abundance: once; CDR3aa: CASSLNPAGTGTNTEAFF; CDR3nt: TGTGCCAGCAGCTTAAACCCCGCTGGAACGGGGACAAACACTGAAGCTTTCTTT
v_gene: TRBV3-1/TRBV3-2; d_gene: TRBD1; j_gene: TRBJ2-2; abundance: NA; CDR3aa: CASSPPKRQGWYTGELFF; CDR3nt: TGTGCCAGCAGCCCACCAAAAAGACAGGGGTGGTACACCGGGGAGCTGTTTTTT
v_gene: TRBV2; d_gene: TRBD1; j_gene: TRBJ1-1; abundance: NA; CDR3aa: CASITGGWNTEAFF; CDR3nt: TGTGCCAGCATCACAGGGGGCTGGAACACTGAAGCTTTCTTT
v_gene: TRBV7-9; d_gene: TRBD1; j_gene: TRBJ2-7; abundance: NA; CDR3aa: CASSLGGTGVAYEQYF; CDR3nt: TGTGCCAGCAGCTTAGGTGGGACAGGGGTCGCCTACGAGCAGTACTTC
v_gene: TRBV3-1/TRBV3-2; d_gene: NA; j_gene: TRBJ2-7; abundance: few; CDR3aa: CASSQGAYYEQYF; CDR3nt: TGTGCCAGCAGCCAAGGCGCTTACTACGAGCAGTACTTC
v_gene: TRBV7-9; d_gene: NA; j_gene: TRBJ1-4; abundance: few; CDR3aa: CASSPPSVELFF; CDR3nt: TGTGCCAGCAGCCCCCCCTCGGTGGAACTGTTTTTT
v_gene: TRBV18; d_gene: TRBD2; j_gene: TRBJ2-3; abundance: NA; CDR3aa: CASSLTSGAGDTQYF; CDR3nt: TGTGCCAGCTCACTGACTAGCGGGGCGGGAGATACGCAGTATTTT
v_gene: TRBV5-1; d_gene: TRBD1; j_gene: TRBJ1-1; abundance: NA; CDR3aa: CASSFADRVFAEAFF; CDR3nt: TGCGCCAGCAGCTTTGCGGACAGGGTGTTCGCTGAAGCTTTCTTT